The 3 T cell receptor beta chains in this list originate from one sample, sequenced in a study of brain T cells in children with intractable seizures. Method: immunoSEQ multiplex PCR; TCRdb's copy keeps in-frame clones and lacks some. In the table there are under 400,000 clones, over 90% of which are singletons. Time point here: blood from clinic visit 5 months post-surgery; TSC patient then seizure free. The source was peripheral blood, collected approximately 5 months after surgery. The receptor source for this set is a boy under two years old with tuberous sclerosis and intractable seizures.

The rearrangement links TRBV4-1 to TRBJ2-1; a possible D gene is TRBD2 (5 bases). The V gene's germline CDR1 is MGHRA and CDR2 YSYEKL. The length of the CDR3 is 12 residues. V lost 0 bases and J 14 bases, leaving 11 bases between the germline ends. In DNA, the CDR3 is TGCGCCAGCAGCCAAGATCGGGAATTAAAGTTCTTC. It codes for CASSQDRELKFF.

The rearrangement links TRBV7-2 to TRBJ1-2; 9 bases are a match to TRBD1. V lost 5 bases to trimming and J lost 3 bases; unmatched junction nucleotides: 4. This CDR3 is built from 14 residues. CDR1 SGHTA and CDR2 FQGNSA come from the germline V gene. CDR3 bases: TGTGCCAGCAGCGTACAGGGGGCGCACTATGGCTACACCTTC. It is translated as CASSVQGAHYGYTF.

V and J are TRBV7-9 and TRBJ2-7; D assignment may be TRBD1 or TRBD2 (7 bases each). The CDR3 totals 16 residues. Trimming removed 5 bases at V and 4 bases at J, with 21 bases between. Per germline, CDR1 SEHNR and CDR2 FQNEAQ (reference sequence). DNA of the CDR3: TGTGCCAGCAGCCCCCCGCGCCAGGGGGGGATATACGAGCAGTACTTC. Its protein is CASSPPRQGGIYEQYF.